Listed below are T cell receptor beta chains from one sample, sequenced in a study of blood T cells in healthy people across ages. TCRdb redid the calling of the 5' RACE reads with MiXCR, one entry per CDR3 protein. The table records 1.5 million to 2 million distinct CDR3 sequences, around 36% of them present only once. Sequenced sample: blood. The receptors were gathered from a woman in her 30s in good health. CDR3s include the opening cysteine and the closing phenylalanine or tryptophan. The D gene is left open where the match is weak. Some rows have no size entry. The others give once, few or many, or a class for an expanded clone.

>TRBV7-9|few|TRBD2|TRBJ2-1
TGTGCCAGCAGCCAAGGGACTAGCGGGAGGGCGAGGGAGCAGTTCTTC
CASSQGTSGRAREQFF
>TRBV4-2|once|TRBD1|TRBJ1-2
TGTGCCAGCAGCCCCCGGGTGGGACAGGGGAACTGTGGCTACACCTTC
CASSPRVGQGNCGYTF
>TRBV6-1|NA|TRBD1|TRBJ2-7
TGTGCCAGCATGGGGACAGGGGGCCTGGACGAGCAGTACTTC
CASMGTGGLDEQYF
>TRBV3-1|NA|TRBD1|TRBJ2-1
TGTGCCAGCAGCCAGTCGGACAGGGTGATAATCATGAGCTCCTACAATGAGCAGTTCTTC
CASSQSDRVIIMSSYNEQFF
>TRBV5-4|few|TRBD2|TRBJ2-1
TGTGCCAGCAGCTTGTTTAGCGGGAGCGCCTACAATGAGCAGTTCTTC
CASSLFSGSAYNEQFF
>TRBV3-1|NA|TRBD1|TRBJ2-3
TGTGCCAGCAGCCAAGGTAATCAGGGGGCCACAGATACGCAGTATTTT
CASSQGNQGATDTQYF
>TRBV9|NA|TRBD1|TRBJ1-4
TGTGCCAGCAGCGTAGACGACAGGGGAAGAACTAATGAAAAACTGTTTTTT
CASSVDDRGRTNEKLFF
>TRBV12-3/TRBV12-4|few|NA|TRBJ2-5
TGTGCCAGCACTTTAATGGGATGGGGTGGAGAGACCCAGTACTTC
CASTLMGWGGETQYF
>TRBV5-1|NA|NA|TRBJ2-3
TGCGCCAGCAGCCTGGTAGGCCGGAGTAGAACAGATACGCAGTATTTT
CASSLVGRSRTDTQYF
>TRBV20-1|NA|NA|TRBJ2-1
TGCAGTGCTTGGGACGAGAACAATGAGCAGTTCTTC
CSAWDENNEQFF
>TRBV25-1|NA|NA|TRBJ2-5
TGTGCCAGCAGACCAGACACCTCCTACGGGCAGTACTTC
CASRPDTSYGQYF
>TRBV9|once|TRBD2|TRBJ2-7
TGTGCCAGCAGCCCAGAGGGCACTAGCGGAAAACGGTACGAGCAGTACTTC
CASSPEGTSGKRYEQYF
>TRBV29-1|many|NA|TRBJ1-2
TGCAGCGTTGGGGAGTATGGCTACACCTTC
CSVGEYGYTF
>TRBV10-3|NA|NA|TRBJ2-1
TGTGCCTCAATCTCAACGTACAATGAGCAGTTCTTC
CASISTYNEQFF